This T cell receptor (beta chain) was retrieved from a study of response to subunit inactivated influenza vaccine. TCRdb re-analysed the RT-PCR reads in MiXCR, keeping a single row per CDR3 protein. Counted here are under 500,000 distinct CDR3 sequences, over 9.5% occurring once; the ten biggest clones make up around 12%. In this sample, this clonotype turned up many times. The V and J ends lost 5 bases and 4 bases respectively, with 11 bases between them. Looked up from germline, CDR1 is SQVTM and CDR2 is ANQGSEA. The CDR3 has 12 residues. Sample: PBMCs from blood, taken 40 to 50 days after vaccination. The chain links TRBV29-1 to TRBJ2-5; D is tentatively TRBD1 or TRBD2 (6 bases each). This receptor was taken from a man between 50 and 59 years old who received an inactivated influenza vaccine. The CDR3 sequence: CSVLGGGETQYF. In nucleotides, the CDR3 is TGCAGCGTTTTAGGAGGGGGAGAGACCCAGTACTTC.